This T cell receptor beta chain was observed in a study of T cells in Graves' hyperthyroidism and ophthalmopathy. Overall study: Pretreatment peripheral blood was obtained at initial diagnosis.

About 10 ml fresh peripheral blood yielded the PBMCs. Notes on the study in general: Ophthalmopathy could be told apart from stable hyperthyroidism with a 13 V-J model.

Many counts were recorded for this clonotype. The antigen remains undetermined. Regions amplified from RNA transcripts were the TCR beta CDR3 regions. The HTBI set primed first-round TCR CDR3 RT-PCR. TCRdb itself ran the multiplex PCR reads through MiXCR, one entry per CDR3 protein. The table records about 380,000 distinct CDR3 sequences, 14% of them present only once. Germline assignment: CDR1 SEHNR and CDR2 FQNEAQ (reference sequence). V dropped 7 bases and J dropped 7 bases, with 11 bases sitting between them. The CDR3 sequence is 12 residues long. The sequenced sample was blood. This receptor was identified in a woman aged 55-69 years with Graves' hyperthyroidism. V and J are TRBV7-9 and TRBJ2-1; D is unresolved. The CDR3 protein is CASTNPKNEQFF. The CDR3 nucleotides read TGTGCCAGCACCAATCCAAAAAATGAGCAGTTCTTC.